Given below is one T cell receptor beta chain in context. Generated by immunoSEQ multiplex PCR, the TCRdb table keeps only in-frame clones and is missing some. The sample consists of approximately 130,000 clones, roughly 86% of them appearing once. This specimen belongs to a study of blood T cell repertoires in COVID-19. The germline V gene has CDR1 KGHSH and CDR2 LQKENI. V shed 3 bases and J shed 7 bases, with 13 bases lying between them. The CDR3 contains 14 residues. The clonotype comes from a woman aged 50 to 60 who had recovered from COVID-19. The gene calls are TRBV18 and TRBJ1-3; weak D call: TRBD1 (5 bases). The sequenced sample consisted of peripheral blood. The CDR3 DNA follows: TGTGCCAGCTCACCGAGCGGGACGGTCAACACCATATATTTT. It yields the protein CASSPSGTVNTIYF.